A selection of T cell receptor beta chains follows, all from one sample in a study of cytomegalovirus exposure and HLA in healthy donors. Using immunoSEQ multiplex PCR, the repertoire was profiled, and TCRdb retains in-frame clones only, with some absent. The data show 95,000 to 150,000 clones, with around 80% seen just once and 9% to 9.5% held by the top ten. The sequenced material came from PBMCs. The receptors derive from a woman in her 50s in good health and CMV-seropositive. The CDR3 runs from the conserved cysteine through the conserved F or W. The D gene is left open where the match is weak. Size is omitted from some rows. Given values are once, few, many or a class for expanded clones.

cdr3_aa cdr3_nt v_call clone_size d_call j_call
CASSAGTANGGGEKLFF TGTGCCAGCAGCGCCGGGACAGCTAACGGGGGCGGGGAAAAACTGTTTTTT TRBV7-6 . TRBD1 TRBJ1-4
CASSGGGSGANVLTF TGTGCCAGCAGTGGAGGGGGCTCTGGGGCCAACGTCCTGACTTTC TRBV6-1 few . TRBJ2-6
CASSLGQPRVTDTQYF TGCGCCAGCAGCTTGGGACAACCCAGGGTCACAGATACGCAGTATTTT TRBV5-1 . . TRBJ2-3
CASSPRKTGLNTEAFF TGTGCCAGCTCACCACGGAAGACAGGGCTGAACACTGAAGCTTTCTTT TRBV18 . TRBD1 TRBJ1-1
CATGVPYEQYF TGTGCCACCGGGGTTCCCTACGAGCAGTACTTC TRBV6-1 . . TRBJ2-7
CASSHGAGAEDTQYF TGTGCCAGCAGCCACGGAGCGGGAGCCGAAGATACGCAGTATTTT TRBV4-2 . TRBD2 TRBJ2-3
CASSLAPAGYEQYF TGTGCCAGCAGCTTGGCCCCGGCGGGCTACGAGCAGTACTTC TRBV5-4 few . TRBJ2-7
CASSLSPGAVDTQYF TGTGCCAGCAGCTTATCCCCGGGAGCTGTAGATACGCAGTATTTT TRBV11-2 . . TRBJ2-3
CASSLQWAENEQFF TGTGCCAGCAGCCTCCAATGGGCAGAAAATGAGCAGTTCTTC TRBV11-1 . . TRBJ2-1
CASSPRQSLKPEQFF TGTGCCAGCAGTCCTCGACAGTCCCTGAAACCTGAGCAGTTCTTC TRBV27 . . TRBJ2-1
CSVEGGRNTDTQYF TGCAGCGTTGAAGGGGGCCGCAACACAGATACGCAGTATTTT TRBV29-1 . . TRBJ2-3
CASTISGGVAGELFF TGTGCCAGCACGATTAGCGGGGGGGTAGCCGGGGAGCTGTTTTTT TRBV27 . TRBD2 TRBJ2-2
CSVIRGSYEQYF TGCAGCGTTATCAGAGGCTCCTACGAGCAGTACTTC TRBV29-1 . . TRBJ2-7